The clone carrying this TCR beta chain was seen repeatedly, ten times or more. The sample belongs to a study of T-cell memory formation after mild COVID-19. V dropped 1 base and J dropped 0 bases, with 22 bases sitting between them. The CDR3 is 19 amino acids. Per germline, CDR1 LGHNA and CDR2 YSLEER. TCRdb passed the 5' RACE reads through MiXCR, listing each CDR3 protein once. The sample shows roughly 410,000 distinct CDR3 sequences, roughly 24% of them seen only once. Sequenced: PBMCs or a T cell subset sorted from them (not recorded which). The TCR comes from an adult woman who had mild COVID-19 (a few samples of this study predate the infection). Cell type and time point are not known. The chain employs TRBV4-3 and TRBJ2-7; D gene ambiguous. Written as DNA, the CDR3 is TGCGCCAGCAGCCAAGTCTTCGTTATAGACACGTTGTTCTCCTACGAGCAGTACTTC. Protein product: CASSQVFVIDTLFSYEQYF.